These 13 T cell receptor beta chains were all obtained from the same sample, sequenced in a study of blood T cell repertoires in COVID-19. Data came from immunoSEQ multiplex PCR; TCRdb stores just in-frame clones and leaves some out. The sample carries under 250,000 clones, roughly 80% recorded once. Sequenced material: peripheral blood. These receptors all come from a woman between 18 and 29 years old with acute or convalescent COVID-19.

This chain uses TRBV25-1 with TRBJ1-2; 10 bases line up with TRBD1. J lost 6 bases, V lost 7 bases, and 8 bases had no gene match. The CDR3 length is 14 residues. The V gene's germline CDR1 is MGHDK and CDR2 SYGVNS. Here the CDR3 reads CASTQAGTGDGYTF. The CDR3 DNA reads as TGTGCCAGCACCCAGGCCGGGACAGGGGATGGCTACACCTTC.

The gene calls are TRBV2 and TRBJ2-7; maybe TRBD1 (6 bases). Trimming took off 3 bases at V and 3 bases at J, with 12 bases between the two ends. The CDR3 runs to 14 residues. Germline V gene data show CDR1 as SNHLY and CDR2 as FYNNEI. The CDR3 is CASSDRQVLYEQYF. The CDR3 DNA follows: TGTGCCAGCAGTGACCGACAGGTTCTCTACGAGCAGTACTTC.

The V gene is TRBV5-4, the J gene TRBJ2-1, with TRBD1 matching over 7 bases. The V and J ends lost 3 bases and 7 bases, in that order; junction bases with no gene match: 1. This CDR3 spans 12 amino acids. CDR1 SGHNT and CDR2 YYREEE come from the germline V gene (reference sequence). The CDR3 DNA reads as TGTGCCAGCAGCTCGGGACAGAATGAGCAGTTCTTC. Amino acids: CASSSGQNEQFF.

The CDR3 coding sequence is TGTGCCAGCAACCCAGAGGGCGTGTTGTCAGATACGCAGTATTTT. It is translated as CASNPEGVLSDTQYF. V gene TRBV5-6 combines with J gene TRBJ2-3; weak D call: TRBD2 (5 bases). CDR3 length equals 15 residues. Germline CDR1 is SGHDT and CDR2 is YYEEEE. V was clipped by 6 bases and J by 4 bases, with 18 bases between them.

The sample holds a few counts of this clone. The chain links TRBV9 to TRBJ2-3; maybe TRBD1 (6 bases). Trimming took 4 bases from V and 1 from J, leaving 7 bases between them. The germline gives CDR1 SGDLS, CDR2 YYNGEE. The CDR3 is made up of 13 amino acids. In nucleotides, the CDR3 is TGTGCCAGCAGCAGGACAGGCACAGATACGCAGTATTTT. Amino acid sequence: CASSRTGTDTQYF.

This clone came up once. The chain combines TRBV4-2 with TRBJ2-1; TRBD2 matches at 9 bases. Per the germline V gene, CDR1 is LGHNA and CDR2 is YNFKEQ. CDR3 size: 16 residues. V was clipped by 6 bases and J by 10 bases; unmatched bases: 16. CDR3 residues: CASRQWTSAPITEQFF. CDR3 coding DNA: TGTGCCAGCAGGCAGTGGACTAGCGCCCCAATTACGGAGCAGTTCTTC.

This chain joins TRBV28 and TRBJ2-7, with 8 bases identical to TRBD2. The V gene end was trimmed by 7 bases and the J gene end by 2 bases; junction bases not matched to a gene: 7. CDR3 length equals 14 residues. Germline CDR1 is MDHEN and CDR2 is SYDVKM. CDR3 loop: CASKLAETTYEQYF. DNA of the CDR3: TGTGCCAGCAAACTAGCGGAGACTACCTACGAGCAGTACTTC.

The table lists this clone with a count of one. This chain connects TRBV7-2 to TRBJ2-7, with 10 positions matching TRBD1. Unmatched junction bases numbered 5, after V lost 4 bases and J lost 2 bases. Germline V gene data show CDR1 as SGHTA and CDR2 as FQGNSA. The CDR3 covers 15 residues. The CDR3 nucleotides are TGTGCCAGCAGCTCCCCGGGACAGGGGACCTACGAGCAGTACTTC. Translated: CASSSPGQGTYEQYF.

The gene calls are TRBV27 and TRBJ1-5; TRBD1 is a possible D gene (6 bases). Germline V CDR1 and CDR2: MNHEY, SMNVEV (reference sequence). The CDR3 loop spans 13 amino acids. Trimming removed 4 bases from V and 6 bases from J, with 10 bases in between. The CDR3 nucleotides read TGTGCCAGCAGTTGGGAGGGGGGTCAGCCCCAGCATTTT. It encodes CASSWEGGQPQHF.

The chain employs TRBV10-3 and TRBJ1-2; tentatively, D is TRBD1 (6 bases). The CDR3 consists of 12 residues. Germline values: CDR1 ENHRY, CDR2 SYGVKD. V lost 7 bases and J lost 7, with 13 bases in between. DNA for the CDR3: TGTGCCATCAAGGACGTCAGGGGTGGCTACACCTTC. Its protein is CAIKDVRGGYTF.

The rearrangement joins TRBV6-5 to TRBJ2-4, with D possibly being TRBD2 (7 bases). The germline CDR1 and CDR2 sequences are MNHEY and SVGAGI. The CDR3 loop spans 15 amino acids. V lost 6 bases, J lost 5 bases, and 17 bases lay in between. CDR3 in DNA: TGTGCCAGCAGCCGACGGAGGGGGGGCCAAAACATTCAGTACTTC. Its protein is CASSRRRGGQNIQYF.

The chain employs TRBV3-1 (or the pseudogene TRBV3-2) and TRBJ2-6; tentatively, D is TRBD2 (7 bases). CDR3 length: 16 amino acids. Trimming cost V 2 bases and J 3 bases, with 11 bases left between them. Germline loops: CDR1 LGHDT, CDR2 YNNKEL (reference sequence). For the CDR3, the DNA is TGTGCCAGCAGCCAATTGGGGGGGCGTGGGGCCAACGTCCTGACTTTC. As protein: CASSQLGGRGANVLTF.

The chain links TRBV7-2 to TRBJ2-5, with a weak D call TRBD2 (6 bases). The CDR3 runs 11 residues. V was clipped by 3 bases and J by 9 bases, with 8 bases between them. Germline lookup yields CDR1 SGHTA and CDR2 FQGNSA. CDR3 nucleotide sequence: TGTGCCAGCAGCTTCGGGGAGGCCCAGTACTTC. Protein product: CASSFGEAQYF.